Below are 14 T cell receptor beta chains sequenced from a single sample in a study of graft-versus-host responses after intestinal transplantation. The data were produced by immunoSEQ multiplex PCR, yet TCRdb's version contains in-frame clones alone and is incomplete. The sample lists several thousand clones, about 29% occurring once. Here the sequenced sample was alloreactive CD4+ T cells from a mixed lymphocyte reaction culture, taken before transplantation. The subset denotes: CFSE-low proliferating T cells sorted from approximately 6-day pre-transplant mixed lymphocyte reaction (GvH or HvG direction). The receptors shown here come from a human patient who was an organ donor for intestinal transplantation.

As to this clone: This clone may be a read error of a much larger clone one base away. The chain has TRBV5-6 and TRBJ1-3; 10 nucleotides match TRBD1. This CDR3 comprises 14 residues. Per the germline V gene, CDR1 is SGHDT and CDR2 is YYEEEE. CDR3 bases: TGTGCCAGCAGCTTCCGGGACAGGGGAAACAACATATATTTT. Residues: CASSFRDRGNNIYF.

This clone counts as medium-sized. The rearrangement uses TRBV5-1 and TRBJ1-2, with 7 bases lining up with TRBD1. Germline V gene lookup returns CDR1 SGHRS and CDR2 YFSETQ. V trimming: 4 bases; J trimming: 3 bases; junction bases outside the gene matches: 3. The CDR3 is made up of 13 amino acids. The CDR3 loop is CASSPQGDYGYTF. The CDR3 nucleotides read TGCGCCAGCAGCCCGCAGGGGGACTATGGCTACACCTTC.

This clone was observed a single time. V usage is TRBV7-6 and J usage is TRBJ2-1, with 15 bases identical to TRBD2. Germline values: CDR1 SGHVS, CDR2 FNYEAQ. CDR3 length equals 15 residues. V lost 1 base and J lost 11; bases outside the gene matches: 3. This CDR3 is CASSLEGLAGGKQFF. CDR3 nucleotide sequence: TGTGCCAGCAGCTTAGAGGGACTAGCGGGGGGAAAGCAGTTCTTC.

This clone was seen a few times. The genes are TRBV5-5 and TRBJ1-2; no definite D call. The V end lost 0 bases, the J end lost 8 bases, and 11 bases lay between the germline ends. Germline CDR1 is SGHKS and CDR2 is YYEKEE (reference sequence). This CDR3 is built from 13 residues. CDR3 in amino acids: CASSLDGSGGYTF. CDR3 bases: TGTGCCAGCAGCTTGGACGGGAGTGGAGGCTACACCTTC. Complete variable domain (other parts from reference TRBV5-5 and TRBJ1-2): DAGVTQSPTHLIKTRGQQVTLRCSPISGHKSVSWYQQVLGQGPQFIFQYYEKEERGRGNFPDRFSARQFPNYSSELNVNALLLGDSALYLCASSLDGSGGYTFGSGTRLTVV.

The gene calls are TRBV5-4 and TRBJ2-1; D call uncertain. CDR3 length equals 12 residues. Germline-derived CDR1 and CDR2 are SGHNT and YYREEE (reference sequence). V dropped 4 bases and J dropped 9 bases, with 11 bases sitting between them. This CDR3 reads CASSPELGEQFF. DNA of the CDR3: TGTGCCAGCAGCCCAGAACTGGGTGAGCAGTTCTTC.

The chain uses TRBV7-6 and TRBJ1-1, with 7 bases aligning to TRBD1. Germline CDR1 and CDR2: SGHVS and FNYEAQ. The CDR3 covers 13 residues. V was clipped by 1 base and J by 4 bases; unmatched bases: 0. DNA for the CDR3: TGTGCCAGCAGCTTAGAGGGGGCCACTGAAGCTTTCTTT. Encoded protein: CASSLEGATEAFF.

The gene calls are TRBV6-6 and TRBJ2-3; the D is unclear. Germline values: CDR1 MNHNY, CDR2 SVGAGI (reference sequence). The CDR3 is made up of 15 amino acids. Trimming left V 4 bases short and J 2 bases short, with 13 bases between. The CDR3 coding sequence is TGTGCCAGCAGTTCGTGGGCAGGCTCCACAGATACGCAGTATTTT. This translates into CASSSWAGSTDTQYF.

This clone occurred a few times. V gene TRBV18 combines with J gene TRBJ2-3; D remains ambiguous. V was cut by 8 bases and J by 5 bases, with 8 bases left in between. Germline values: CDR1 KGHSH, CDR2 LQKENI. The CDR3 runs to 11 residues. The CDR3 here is CASSKGDTQYF. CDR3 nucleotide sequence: TGTGCCAGCAGTAAGGGAGATACGCAGTATTTT.

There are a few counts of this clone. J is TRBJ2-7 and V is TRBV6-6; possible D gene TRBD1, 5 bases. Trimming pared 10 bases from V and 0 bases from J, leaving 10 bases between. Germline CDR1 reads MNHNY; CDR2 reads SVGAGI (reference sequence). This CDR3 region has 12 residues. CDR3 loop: CAIKDNSYEQYF. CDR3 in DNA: TGTGCCATCAAGGACAACTCCTACGAGCAGTACTTC.

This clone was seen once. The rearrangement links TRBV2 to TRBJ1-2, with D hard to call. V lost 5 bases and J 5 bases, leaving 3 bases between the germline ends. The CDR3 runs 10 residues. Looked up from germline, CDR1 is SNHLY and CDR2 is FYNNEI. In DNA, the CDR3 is TGTGCCAGCAGTACATATGGCTACACCTTC. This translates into CASSTYGYTF.

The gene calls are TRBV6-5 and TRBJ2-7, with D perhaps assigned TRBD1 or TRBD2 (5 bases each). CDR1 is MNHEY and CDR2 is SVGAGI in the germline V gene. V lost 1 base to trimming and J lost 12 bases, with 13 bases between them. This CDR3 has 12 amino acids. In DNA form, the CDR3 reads TGTGCCAGCAGTTACTTGAGGGGCCCCGGGTACTTC. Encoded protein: CASSYLRGPGYF.

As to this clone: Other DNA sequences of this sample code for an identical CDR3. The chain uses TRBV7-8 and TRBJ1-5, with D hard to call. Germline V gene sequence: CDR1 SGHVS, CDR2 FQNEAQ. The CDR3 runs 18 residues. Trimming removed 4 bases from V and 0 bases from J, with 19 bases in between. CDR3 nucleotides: TGTGCCAGCAGCTCGTACTCTCGGGGTGTATATAGCAATCAGCCCCAGCATTTT. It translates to CASSSYSRGVYSNQPQHF.

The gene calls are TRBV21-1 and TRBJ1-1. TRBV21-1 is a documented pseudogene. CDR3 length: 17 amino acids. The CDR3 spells CASSSLIANTIRTEAFF. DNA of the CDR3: TGTGCCAGCAGCTCTCTTATAGCTAACACAATTCGCACTGAAGCTTTCTTT.

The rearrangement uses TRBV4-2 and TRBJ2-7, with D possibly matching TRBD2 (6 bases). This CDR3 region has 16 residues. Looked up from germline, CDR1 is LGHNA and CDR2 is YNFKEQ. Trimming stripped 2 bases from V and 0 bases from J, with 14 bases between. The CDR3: CASSQRGRSGSYEQYF. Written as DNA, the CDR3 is TGTGCCAGCAGCCAAAGGGGCCGTAGCGGCTCCTACGAGCAGTACTTC.